This entry lists 4 T cell receptor beta chains sequenced from one sample in a study of T-cell reconstitution after alpha-beta-depleted transplantation in children. Researchers prepared the TCRbeta library using unique molecular identifiers, the study reports. TCRdb fed the PCR reads into MiXCR, producing one record per CDR3 protein. The sample holds 350,000 to 450,000 distinct CDR3 sequences; roughly 15% are singletons and the top ten take approximately 4.3%. Sequencing was performed on PBMCs, taken from the stem cell graft. These TCRs come from a human donor who donated a stem cell graft to a child with Fanconi anemia.

This clonotype was observed a few times. The CDR3, as DNA: TGTGCCAGCTCACCACAGACGGGGAGCCTCAATGAGCAGTTCTTC. Amino acids: CASSPQTGSLNEQFF. This chain connects TRBV18 to TRBJ2-1; D perhaps matches TRBD2 (5 bases). There are 15 residues in the CDR3. CDR1 and CDR2 from the germline V gene are KGHSH and LQKENI. V lost 1 base to trimming and J lost 6 bases, with 13 bases between them.

In its sample, this clonotype was seen a few times. This chain links TRBV3-1 with TRBJ1-2; possibly TRBD1 for D (6 bases). V lost 4 bases and J lost 0, with 15 bases in between. In germline, CDR1 is LGHDT, CDR2 YNNKEL (reference sequence). The CDR3 sequence is 16 residues long. The CDR3 spells CASSLRGDKANYGYTF. CDR3 DNA: TGTGCCAGCAGCCTAAGGGGGGACAAAGCTAACTATGGCTACACCTTC.

This chain joins TRBV20-1 and TRBJ1-2; 7 bases are shared with TRBD1. Trimming cost V 0 bases and J 4 bases; bases outside gene matches: 8. The CDR3 spans 15 residues. Looked up from germline, CDR1 is DFQATT and CDR2 is SNEGSKA (reference sequence). CDR3: CSARDSGRGPYGYTF. The CDR3 region has the DNA TGCAGTGCTAGAGATTCGGGAAGGGGGCCCTATGGCTACACCTTC.

The gene calls are TRBV15 and TRBJ1-2; D uncertain. Germline V gives CDR1 LNHNV, CDR2 YYDKDF (reference sequence). Trimming stripped 0 bases from V and 7 bases from J, with 15 bases between. The CDR3 totals 15 residues. The CDR3 loop is CATSRERAQPVGYTF. CDR3 DNA: TGTGCCACCAGCAGAGAAAGGGCCCAGCCAGTTGGCTACACCTTC.